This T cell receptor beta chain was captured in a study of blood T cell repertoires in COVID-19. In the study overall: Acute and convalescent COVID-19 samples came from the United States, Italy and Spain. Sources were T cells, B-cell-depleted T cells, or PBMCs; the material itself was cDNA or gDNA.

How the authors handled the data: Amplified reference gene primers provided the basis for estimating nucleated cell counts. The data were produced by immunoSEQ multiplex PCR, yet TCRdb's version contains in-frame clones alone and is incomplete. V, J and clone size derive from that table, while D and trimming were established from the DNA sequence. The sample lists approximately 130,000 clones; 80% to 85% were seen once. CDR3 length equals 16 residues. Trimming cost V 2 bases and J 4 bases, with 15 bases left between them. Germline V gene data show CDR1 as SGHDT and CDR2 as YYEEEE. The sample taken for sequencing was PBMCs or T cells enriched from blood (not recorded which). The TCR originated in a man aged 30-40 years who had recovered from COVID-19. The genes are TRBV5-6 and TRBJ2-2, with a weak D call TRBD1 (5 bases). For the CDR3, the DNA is TGTGCCAGCAGCTTAAAGGGCAGGGCGGCCACCGGGGAGCTGTTTTTT. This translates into CASSLKGRAATGELFF.